This entry features one TCR beta chain sequence. As processed by the authors: Reference gene primer amplification gave estimated nucleated cell counts. Clones were sequenced by immunoSEQ multiplex PCR, and TCRdb holds only the in-frame ones, with some missing. The D gene and trimming were derived from the DNA, and the V and J assignments and clone size from that table. The sample yields more than 130,000 clones, around nine tenths seen once. The data were obtained in a study of blood T cell repertoires in COVID-19. The wider study: Sites across the United States, Italy and Spain contributed samples from acute and convalescent COVID-19. In each case, the material was cDNA or gDNA derived from T cells, B-cell-depleted T cells, or PBMCs.

The CDR3 totals 15 residues. V trimming: 5 bases; J trimming: 4 bases; junction bases outside the gene matches: 7. Per the germline V gene, CDR1 is KGHDR and CDR2 is SFDVKD. The chain links TRBV24-1 to TRBJ1-5, with 7 bases identical to TRBD1. Sample: peripheral blood. This sequence originates from a man aged 50-59 years with active or convalescent COVID-19. The CDR3 region is CATSASGGSNQPQHF. The CDR3 DNA is TGTGCCACCAGTGCCTCAGGGGGAAGTAATCAGCCCCAGCATTTT.